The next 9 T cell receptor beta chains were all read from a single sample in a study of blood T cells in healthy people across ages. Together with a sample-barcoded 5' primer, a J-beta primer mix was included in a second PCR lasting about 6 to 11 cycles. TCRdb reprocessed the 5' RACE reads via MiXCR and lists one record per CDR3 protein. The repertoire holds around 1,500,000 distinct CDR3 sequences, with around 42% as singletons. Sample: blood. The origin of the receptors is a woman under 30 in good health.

CDR3 loop: CASSYSGQYSGNTIYF. The CDR3 DNA sequence: TGTGCCAGCAGTTACTCGGGACAGTACTCTGGAAACACCATATATTTT. This chain uses TRBV6-5 with TRBJ1-3, with 7 bases fitting TRBD1. Per germline, CDR1 MNHEY and CDR2 SVGAGI. This CDR3 has 16 residues. The V and J ends lost 0 bases and 0 bases, in that order; junction bases with no gene match: 2.

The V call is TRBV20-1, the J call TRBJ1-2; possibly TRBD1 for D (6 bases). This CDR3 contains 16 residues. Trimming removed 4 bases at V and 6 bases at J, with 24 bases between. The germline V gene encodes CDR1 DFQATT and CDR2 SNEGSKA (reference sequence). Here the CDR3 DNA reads TGCAGTGCTATATACCGCCACGGGACATCAGATAATGGCTACACCTTC. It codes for CSAIYRHGTSDNGYTF.

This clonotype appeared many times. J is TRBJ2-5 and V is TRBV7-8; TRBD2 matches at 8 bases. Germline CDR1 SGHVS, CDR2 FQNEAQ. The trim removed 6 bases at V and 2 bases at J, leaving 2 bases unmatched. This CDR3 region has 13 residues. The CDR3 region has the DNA TGTGCCAGCAGTGTAGCGGGGCAAGAGACCCAGTACTTC. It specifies CASSVAGQETQYF.

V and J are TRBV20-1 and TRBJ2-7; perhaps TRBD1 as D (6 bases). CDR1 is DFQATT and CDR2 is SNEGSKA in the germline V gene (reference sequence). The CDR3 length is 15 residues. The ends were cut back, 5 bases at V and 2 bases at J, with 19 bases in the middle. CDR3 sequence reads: CSAPEGDRGTYEQYF. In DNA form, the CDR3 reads TGCAGTGCTCCCGAGGGGGATCGGGGAACCTACGAGCAGTACTTC.

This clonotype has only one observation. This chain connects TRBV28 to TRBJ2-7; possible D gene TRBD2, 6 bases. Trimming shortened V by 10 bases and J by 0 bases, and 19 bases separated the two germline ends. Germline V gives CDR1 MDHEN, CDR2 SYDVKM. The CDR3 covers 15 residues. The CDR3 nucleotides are TGTGCCACCACCTGGGCTAGCGTGAGCTCCTACGAGCAGTACTTC. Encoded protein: CATTWASVSSYEQYF.

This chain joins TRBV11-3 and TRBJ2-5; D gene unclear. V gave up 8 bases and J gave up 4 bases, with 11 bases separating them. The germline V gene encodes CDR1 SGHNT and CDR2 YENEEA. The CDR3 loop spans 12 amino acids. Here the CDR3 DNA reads TGTGCCAGCCTTCTAGGTGCAGAGACCCAGTACTTC. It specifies CASLLGAETQYF. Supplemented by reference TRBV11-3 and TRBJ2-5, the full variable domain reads EAGVVQSPRYKIIEKKQPVAFWCNPISGHNTLYWYLQNLGQGPELLIRYENEEAVDDSQLPKDRFSAERLKGVDSTLKIQPAELGDSAVYLCASLLGAETQYFGPGTRLLVL.

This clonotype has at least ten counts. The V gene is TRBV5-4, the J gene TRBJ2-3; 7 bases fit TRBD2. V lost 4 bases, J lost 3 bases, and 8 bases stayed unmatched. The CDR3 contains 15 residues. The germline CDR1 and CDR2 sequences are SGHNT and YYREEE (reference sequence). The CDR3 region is CASSMTSLATDTQYF. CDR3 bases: TGTGCCAGCAGCATGACTAGCCTAGCGACAGATACGCAGTATTTT. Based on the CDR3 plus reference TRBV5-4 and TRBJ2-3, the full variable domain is ETGVTQSPTHLIKTRGQQVTLRCSSQSGHNTVSWYQQALGQGPQFIFQYYREEENGRGNFPPRFSGLQFPNYSSELNVNALELDDSALYLCASSMTSLATDTQYFGPGTRLTVL.

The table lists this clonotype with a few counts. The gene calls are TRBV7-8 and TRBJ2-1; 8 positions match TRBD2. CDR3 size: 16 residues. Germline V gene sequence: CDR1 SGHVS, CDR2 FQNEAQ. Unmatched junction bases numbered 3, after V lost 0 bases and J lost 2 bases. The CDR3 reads CASSLAQGLAYNEQFF. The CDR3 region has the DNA TGTGCCAGCAGCTTAGCGCAGGGACTAGCCTACAATGAGCAGTTCTTC. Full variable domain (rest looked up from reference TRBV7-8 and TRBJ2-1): GAGVSQSPRYKVAKRGQDVALRCDPISGHVSLFWYQQALGQGPEFLTYFQNEAQLDKSGLPSDRFFAERPEGSVSTLKIQRTQQEDSAVYLCASSLAQGLAYNEQFFGPGTRLTVL.

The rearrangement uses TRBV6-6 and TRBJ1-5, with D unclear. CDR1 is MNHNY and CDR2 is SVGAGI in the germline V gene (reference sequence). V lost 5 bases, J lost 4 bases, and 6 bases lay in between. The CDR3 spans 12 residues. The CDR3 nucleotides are TGTGCCAGCAGTAACCCTAATCAGCCCCAGCATTTT. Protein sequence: CASSNPNQPQHF.